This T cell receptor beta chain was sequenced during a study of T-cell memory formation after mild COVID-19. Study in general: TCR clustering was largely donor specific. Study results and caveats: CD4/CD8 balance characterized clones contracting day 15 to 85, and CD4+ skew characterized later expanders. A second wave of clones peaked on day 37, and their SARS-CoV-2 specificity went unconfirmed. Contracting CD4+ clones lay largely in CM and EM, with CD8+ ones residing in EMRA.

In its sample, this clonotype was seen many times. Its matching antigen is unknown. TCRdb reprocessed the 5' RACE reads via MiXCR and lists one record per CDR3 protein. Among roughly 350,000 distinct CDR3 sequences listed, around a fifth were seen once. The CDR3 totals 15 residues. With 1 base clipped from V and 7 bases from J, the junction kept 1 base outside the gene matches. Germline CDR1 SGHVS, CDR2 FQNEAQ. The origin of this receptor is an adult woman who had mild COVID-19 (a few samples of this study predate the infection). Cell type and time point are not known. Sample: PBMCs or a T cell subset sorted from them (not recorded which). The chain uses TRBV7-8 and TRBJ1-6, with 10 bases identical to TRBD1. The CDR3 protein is CASSLGGQGNSPLHF. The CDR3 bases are TGTGCCAGCAGCTTAGGGGGACAGGGGAATTCACCCCTCCACTTT.